This TCR beta chain was recovered during a study of OX40 agonist ivuxolimab in advanced cancers. Study information: At doses from 0.01 to 10 mg/kg, patients were given intravenous ivuxolimab every 2 weeks. Notes on the study in general: The mean number of expanded clones was higher in CD8+ T cells than in CD4+.

The table came from immunoSEQ multiplex PCR; TCRdb's copy has only in-frame clones and leaves some out. The sample has about 69,000 clones, about four fifths seen once. Trimming removed 0 bases from V and 4 bases from J, with 20 bases in between. CDR3 length equals 17 residues. The germline gives CDR1 SGHNT, CDR2 YYREEE (reference sequence). Of note for this clone: What it recognizes is unknown.

The chain has TRBV5-4 and TRBJ2-7, with a tentative D call TRBD2 (7 bases). This clonotype was sampled from an adult with an advanced solid tumor such as melanoma, head and neck, liver or kidney cancer. The sample was CD4+ or CD8+ T cells sorted from blood, taken in a trial of the OX40 agonist ivuxolimab. The CDR3 region has the DNA TGTGCCAGCAGCTTGGCCGCAGGGGCGGGGGTAATGTACGAGCAGTACTTC. It encodes CASSLAAGAGVMYEQYF.